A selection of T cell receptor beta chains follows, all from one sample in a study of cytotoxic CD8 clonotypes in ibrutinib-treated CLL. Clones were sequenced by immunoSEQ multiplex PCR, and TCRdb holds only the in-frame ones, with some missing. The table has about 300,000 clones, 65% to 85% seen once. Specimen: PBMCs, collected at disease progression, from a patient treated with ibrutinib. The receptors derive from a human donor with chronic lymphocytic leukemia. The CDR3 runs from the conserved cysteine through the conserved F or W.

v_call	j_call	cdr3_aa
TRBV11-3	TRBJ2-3	CASSLDFTDTQYF
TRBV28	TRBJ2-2	CASTPPTGELFF
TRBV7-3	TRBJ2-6	CASSFGSGANVLTF
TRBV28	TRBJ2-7	CASSLGLSYEQYF
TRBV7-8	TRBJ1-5	CASSPGSNSNQPQHF
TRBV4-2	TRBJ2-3	CASSQELAGGPFPDTQYF
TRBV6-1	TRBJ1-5	CASSAGPFNQPQHF
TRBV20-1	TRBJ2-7	CSARSGYEQYF
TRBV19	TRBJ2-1	CASKGTGKSYNEQFF
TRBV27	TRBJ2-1	CASSLSITGGRSEQFF
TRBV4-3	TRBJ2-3	CASSREGALDTQYF
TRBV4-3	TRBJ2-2	CASSPRLGLAGVGGELFF
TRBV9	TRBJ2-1	CASSITTSGRAGEQFF
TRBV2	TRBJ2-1	CASSAGQSSYNEQFF
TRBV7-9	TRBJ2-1	CASSSVLGGRYNEQFF
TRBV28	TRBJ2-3	CASSLGGDTQYF
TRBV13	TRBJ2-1	CASSFQHRALNNEQFF
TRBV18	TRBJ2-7	CASSPPGRTAGEQYF
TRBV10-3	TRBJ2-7	CAISGGDRGAYEQYF
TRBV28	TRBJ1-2	CASTSTVNYGYTF
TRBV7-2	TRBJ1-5	CASSLRGGNQPQHF
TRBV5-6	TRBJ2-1	CASSITRDSGGALNEQFF
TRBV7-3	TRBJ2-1	CASSLRVKPLGNEQFF
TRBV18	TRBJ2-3	CASSPSGGSTDTQYF
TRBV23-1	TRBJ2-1	CASSHDWSRGSRGQFF
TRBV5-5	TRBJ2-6	CASSYRSSGANVLTF
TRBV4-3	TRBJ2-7	CASSQDPQTYEQYF
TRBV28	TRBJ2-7	CASVRNSPSYEQYF
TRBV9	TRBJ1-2	CASSVVPGADGYTF
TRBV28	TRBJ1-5	CASSLIGQPQHF
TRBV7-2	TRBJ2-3	CASSLGVATDTQYF
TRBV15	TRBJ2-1	CATSREAGDNNEQFF
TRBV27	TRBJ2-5	CASSLSNVGWEETQYF
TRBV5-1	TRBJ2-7	CASSLAGANTIGVIYEQYF
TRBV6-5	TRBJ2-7	CASSYSISGAAYEQYF
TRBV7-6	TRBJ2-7	CASSLTPTGSVSSYEQYF
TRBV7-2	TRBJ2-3	CASRTLERDTQYF
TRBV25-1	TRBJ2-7	CASSENTGALAYEQYF
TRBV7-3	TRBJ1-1	CASSLLGRSMNTEAFF
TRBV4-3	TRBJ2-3	CASSQVALAGSTDTQYF
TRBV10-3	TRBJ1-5	CAISESRRQGSNQPQHF
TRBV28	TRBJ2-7	CASSLSGISSYEQYF
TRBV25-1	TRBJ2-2	CASSDTNTGELFF
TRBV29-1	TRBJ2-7	CSVERRDSYEQYF
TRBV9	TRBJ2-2	CASSVAGELFF
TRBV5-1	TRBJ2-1	CASSLDPGGVNEQFF
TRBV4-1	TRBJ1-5	CASSLREQRNSNQPQHF
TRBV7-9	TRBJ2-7	CASSPLGGRYEQYF
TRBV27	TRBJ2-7	CASSHPGEVGNEQYF
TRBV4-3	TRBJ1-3	CASSLFPPGQGSGNTIYF
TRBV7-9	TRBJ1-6	CASSLSQGDHSPLHF
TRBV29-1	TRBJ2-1	CSAQGGYNEQFF
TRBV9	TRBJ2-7	CASSFSGNYEQYF
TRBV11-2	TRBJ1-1	CASSLGRGGNTEAFF
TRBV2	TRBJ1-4	CASGSGTTNEKLFF
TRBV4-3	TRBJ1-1	CASSQEMGTEAFF
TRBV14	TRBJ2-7	CASIPGRGTYEQYF
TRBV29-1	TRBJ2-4	CSVDEVLAGGYIQYF
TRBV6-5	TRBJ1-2	CASSPDSFYGYTF